The 8 T cell receptor beta chains in this list originate from one sample, sequenced in a study of cytomegalovirus exposure and HLA in healthy donors. The PCR contained 60 Vbeta and 13 Jbeta primers. Sequencing was performed with immunoSEQ multiplex PCR; in TCRdb, only in-frame clones are kept and a portion is missing. The table shows approximately 170,000 clones, with 71% occurring only once. Source material: PBMCs. These receptors all stem from a girl between 5 and 17 years old in good health and CMV-seronegative.

This clone has more than one count but fewer than ten. This chain joins TRBV5-1 and TRBJ1-2; no firm D call. Germline CDR1 SGHRS, CDR2 YFSETQ. V lost 4 bases to trimming and J lost 4 bases, with 5 bases between them. The CDR3 totals 11 residues. CDR3 sequence: CASSGSYGYTF. The CDR3 nucleotides are TGCGCCAGCAGCGGCAGCTATGGCTACACCTTC.

In its sample, this clone was seen a few times. Other nucleotide sequences in the sample specify the same CDR3. The chain uses TRBV27 and TRBJ1-1; D is unclear. The CDR3 consists of 12 residues. V was shortened by 3 bases and J by 5 bases, with 7 bases between the two germline ends. Germline CDR1 is MNHEY and CDR2 is SMNVEV (reference sequence). Here the CDR3 reads CASSFRGTEAFF. As DNA, the CDR3 is TGTGCCAGCAGTTTTCGGGGAACTGAAGCTTTCTTT.

The rearrangement uses TRBV18 and TRBJ1-1; the D gene is possibly TRBD1 (6 bases). The length of the CDR3 is 14 residues. Looked up from germline, CDR1 is KGHSH and CDR2 is LQKENI. The V end lost 3 bases, the J end lost 0 bases, and 8 bases lay between the germline ends. The CDR3 DNA reads as TGTGCCAGCTCACCCGGGACATTGAACACTGAAGCTTTCTTT. Its translation is CASSPGTLNTEAFF.

The rearrangement uses TRBV7-9 and TRBJ1-5; 7 bases match TRBD1. CDR3 length: 16 residues. The germline V gene encodes CDR1 SEHNR and CDR2 FQNEAQ (reference sequence). The V gene end was trimmed by 4 bases and the J gene end by 2 bases; junction bases not matched to a gene: 8. The DNA of the CDR3 is TGTGCCAGCAGCTCCGACTACCAGGGGGGCAATCAGCCCCAGCATTTT. Residues: CASSSDYQGGNQPQHF.

V usage is TRBV4-1 and J usage is TRBJ2-5; 16 nucleotides agree with TRBD2. Germline CDR1 and CDR2: MGHRA and YSYEKL. There are 18 residues in the CDR3. The V gene end was trimmed by 3 bases and the J gene end by 5 bases; junction bases not matched to a gene: 9. The chain's CDR3 is CASSQGLAGGPRGETQYF. CDR3 in DNA: TGCGCCAGCAGCCAGGGACTAGCGGGGGGGCCCCGAGGTGAGACCCAGTACTTC.

CDR3 residues: CASRLDRAKGTEAFF. The CDR3 DNA reads TGTGCCAGCAGATTGGACAGGGCGAAAGGCACTGAAGCTTTCTTT. The chain employs TRBV11-1 and TRBJ1-1, with 8 bases matching TRBD1. CDR3 size: 15 residues. The V and J ends lost 6 bases and 4 bases, in that order; junction bases with no gene match: 10. Germline V CDR1 and CDR2: SGHAT, FQDESV (reference sequence).

The V call is TRBV6-1, the J call TRBJ2-2; 7 bases are a match to TRBD1. The CDR3 loop spans 16 amino acids. V lost 4 bases and J lost 0; bases outside the gene matches: 5. Germline values: CDR1 MNHNS, CDR2 SASEGT. The CDR3 is CASSGRTGSNTGELFF. The CDR3 bases are TGTGCCAGCAGTGGTCGGACAGGCTCGAACACCGGGGAGCTGTTTTTT.

V usage is TRBV5-4 and J usage is TRBJ1-2; 8 positions agree with TRBD1. The trim removed 0 bases at V and 8 bases at J, leaving 12 bases unmatched. Germline V gene sequence: CDR1 SGHNT, CDR2 YYREEE (reference sequence). The length of the CDR3 is 16 residues. The CDR3 DNA is TGTGCCAGCAGCTTGGGCTTACTGACAGGGGTGGGGGGCTACACCTTC. This translates into CASSLGLLTGVGGYTF.